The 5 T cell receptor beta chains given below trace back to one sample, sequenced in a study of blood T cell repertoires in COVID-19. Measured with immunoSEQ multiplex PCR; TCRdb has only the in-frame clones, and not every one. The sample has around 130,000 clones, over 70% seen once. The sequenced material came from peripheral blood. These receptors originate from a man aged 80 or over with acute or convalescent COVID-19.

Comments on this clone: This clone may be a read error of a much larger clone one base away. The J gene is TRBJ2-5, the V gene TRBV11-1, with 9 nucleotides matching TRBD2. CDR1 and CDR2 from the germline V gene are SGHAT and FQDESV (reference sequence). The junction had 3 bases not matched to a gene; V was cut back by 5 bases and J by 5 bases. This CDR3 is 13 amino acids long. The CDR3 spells CASSIGTSETQYF. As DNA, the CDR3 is TGTGCCAGCAGCATCGGGACTAGCGAGACCCAGTACTTC.

CDR3 DNA: TGTGCCATCAGTGGAGGGCGGGACAGGGGGACGAACACTGAAGCTTTCTTT. This encodes CAISGGRDRGTNTEAFF. The chain has TRBV10-3 and TRBJ1-1, with 11 bases fitting TRBD1. The CDR3 is 17 amino acids. J was trimmed by 1 base and V by 4 bases; bases with no gene match: 8. Germline loops: CDR1 ENHRY, CDR2 SYGVKD.

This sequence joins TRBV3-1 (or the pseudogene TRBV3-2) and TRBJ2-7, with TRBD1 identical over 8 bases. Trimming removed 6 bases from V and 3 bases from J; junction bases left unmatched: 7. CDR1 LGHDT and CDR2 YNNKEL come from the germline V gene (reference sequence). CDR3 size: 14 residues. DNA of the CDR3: TGTGCCAGCAGTAAGCAGGGGGCGGTCTACGAGCAGTACTTC. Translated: CASSKQGAVYEQYF.

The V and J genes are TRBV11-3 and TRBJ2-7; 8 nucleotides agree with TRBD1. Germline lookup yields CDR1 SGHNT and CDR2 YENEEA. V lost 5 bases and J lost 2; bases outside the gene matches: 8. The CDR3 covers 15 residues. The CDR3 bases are TGTGCCAGCAGCCTAAACGACAGGGGACCCTACGAGCAGTACTTC. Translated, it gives CASSLNDRGPYEQYF.

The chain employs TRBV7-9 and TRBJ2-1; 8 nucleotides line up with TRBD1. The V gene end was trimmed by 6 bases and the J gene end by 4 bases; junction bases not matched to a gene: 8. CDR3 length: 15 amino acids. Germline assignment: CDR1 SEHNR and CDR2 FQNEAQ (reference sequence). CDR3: CASRHGQGSYNEQFF. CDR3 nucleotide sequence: TGTGCCAGCAGACACGGACAGGGATCGTACAATGAGCAGTTCTTC.